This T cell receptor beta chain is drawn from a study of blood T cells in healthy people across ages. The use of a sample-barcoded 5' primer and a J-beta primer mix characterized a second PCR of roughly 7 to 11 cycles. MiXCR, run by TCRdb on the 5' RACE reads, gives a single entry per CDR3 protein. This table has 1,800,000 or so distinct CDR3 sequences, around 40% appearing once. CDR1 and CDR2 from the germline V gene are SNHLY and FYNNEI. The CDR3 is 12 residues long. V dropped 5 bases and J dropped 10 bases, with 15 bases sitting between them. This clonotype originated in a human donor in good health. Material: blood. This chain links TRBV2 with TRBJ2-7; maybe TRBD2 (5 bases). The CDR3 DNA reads TGTGCCAGCAGTCTTGGACTCCTGGACCAGTACTTC. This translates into CASSLGLLDQYF.